Shown below are 23 T cell receptor beta chains from a single sample sequenced in a study of identical twins. TCRdb re-called the 5' RACE reads with MiXCR, one entry per CDR3 protein. The sample includes hundreds of thousands of distinct CDR3 sequences, around an eighth of them seen just once. These data were likewise used in another study, on yellow fever vaccine responses in identical twins.

The specimen sequenced was PBMCs. The receptors shown here come from a woman aged 18-30 years in good health.

The rearrangement uses TRBV28 and TRBJ1-5, with 12 bases matching TRBD1. Germline V lookup: CDR1 MDHEN, CDR2 SYDVKM. Germline trimming cut 5 bases from V and 7 bases from J; bases unmatched to any gene: 6. The CDR3 spans 15 residues. The CDR3 protein is CASSVGDRGRQPQHF. The CDR3 DNA reads as TGTGCCAGCAGTGTAGGGGACAGGGGGCGGCAGCCCCAGCATTTT.

The table lists this clonotype with a few counts. This chain links TRBV12-3 or TRBV12-4 with TRBJ2-2, with D possibly being TRBD1 (6 bases). Trimming stripped 2 bases from V and 5 bases from J, with 12 bases between. This CDR3 has 15 residues. CDR3 sequence reads: CASSLREQGTGELFF. The DNA of the CDR3 is TGTGCCAGCAGTTTAAGGGAGCAGGGGACCGGGGAGCTGTTTTTT.

This clonotype has just a few counts. The V and J genes are TRBV2 and TRBJ2-2, with D maybe TRBD1 (5 bases). The CDR3 is 14 residues long. The ends were cut back, 9 bases at V and 6 bases at J, with 17 bases in the middle. Germline V gives CDR1 SNHLY, CDR2 FYNNEI. The CDR3 bases are TGTGCCAGTGAACGGACAACCTGGTCCGGGGAGCTGTTTTTT. Its translation: CASERTTWSGELFF.

The CDR3 region has the DNA TGCAGTGCTCCTACAGGGGGCAACTATGGCTACACCTTC. This gives the protein CSAPTGGNYGYTF. The V gene is TRBV20-1, the J gene TRBJ1-2; 9 bases are a match to TRBD1. The ends lost 5 bases at V and 2 bases at J; junction bases unmatched: 3. The CDR3 runs to 13 residues. CDR1 is DFQATT and CDR2 is SNEGSKA in the germline V gene (reference sequence).

A few counts support this clonotype. The chain carries TRBV4-2 and TRBJ1-1, with D perhaps matching TRBD1 (5 bases). This CDR3 region has 16 residues. The germline CDR1 and CDR2 sequences are LGHNA and YNFKEQ. Between the trimmed V and J ends, which lost 0 bases and 8 bases, there was a span of 19 bases. The CDR3 nucleotides are TGTGCCAGCAGCCAAGAAATTCCAGGGTTTGAATACGAAGCTTTCTTT. This translates into CASSQEIPGFEYEAFF.

This chain links TRBV29-1 with TRBJ2-7; 14 bases align to TRBD2. The CDR3 extends over 15 amino acids. The germline V gene has CDR1 SQVTM and CDR2 ANQGSEA. With V trimmed by 4 bases and J by 6 bases, 8 bases remained unmatched. As DNA, the CDR3 is TGCAGCGTTGGCGTTGTCGGGACTAGCGGGAGCGAGCAGTACTTC. Amino acids: CSVGVVGTSGSEQYF.

The chain couples TRBV20-1 to TRBJ1-1; D not resolved. The CDR3 totals 14 residues. Germline V gene lookup returns CDR1 DFQATT and CDR2 SNEGSKA (reference sequence). The V end lost 5 bases, the J end lost 0 bases, and 13 bases lay between the germline ends. CDR3 sequence reads: CSAWRGMVNTEAFF. The CDR3, as DNA: TGCAGTGCTTGGCGGGGAATGGTGAACACTGAAGCTTTCTTT.

The J gene is TRBJ2-5, the V gene TRBV6-1; 11 bases are a match to TRBD2. Germline V CDR1 and CDR2: MNHNS, SASEGT. The CDR3 loop spans 15 amino acids. The V gene end was trimmed by 7 bases and the J gene end by 5 bases; junction bases not matched to a gene: 9. The CDR3 region has the DNA TGTGCCAGCAAGGGGTTAGCGGGGGGGCAGGAGACCCAGTACTTC. This gives the protein CASKGLAGGQETQYF.

This clonotype was seen only a few times. The J gene is TRBJ2-1, the V gene TRBV2; 13 positions match TRBD2. Trimming took 6 bases from V and 3 from J; bases not matched to a gene: 5. The germline V gene encodes CDR1 SNHLY and CDR2 FYNNEI. This CDR3 has 16 residues. In DNA form, the CDR3 reads TGTGCCAGCAGGATGGGACTAGCGGGATACTACAATGAGCAGTTCTTC. Amino acid sequence: CASRMGLAGYYNEQFF.

This clonotype was counted only a few times. The CDR3 region is CASSLTRAHYNEQFF. CDR3 coding DNA: TGCGCCAGCAGCCTAACACGGGCCCACTACAATGAGCAGTTCTTC. The V call is TRBV5-1, the J call TRBJ2-1, with no clear D. The CDR3 loop spans 15 amino acids. Trimming pared 4 bases from V and 3 bases from J, leaving 14 bases between. Germline V lookup: CDR1 SGHRS, CDR2 YFSETQ. The variable domain in full, with the rest retrieved from reference TRBV5-1 and TRBJ2-1, is KAGVTQTPRYLIKTRGQQVTLSCSPISGHRSVSWYQQTPGQGLQFLFEYFSETQRNKGNFPGRFSGRQFSNSRSEMNVSTLELGDSALYLCASSLTRAHYNEQFFGPGTRLTVL.

A few counts support this clonotype. The chain recombines TRBV24-1 with TRBJ1-2; TRBD1 agrees at 10 bases. The CDR3 has 15 amino acids. After removal of 4 bases from V and 8 bases from J, the junction contained 9 bases not matched to a gene. Germline assignment: CDR1 KGHDR and CDR2 SFDVKD. DNA of the CDR3: TGTGCCACCAGTGACGCCCGACAGGGGGCGTACGGCTACACCTTC. Translating it yields CATSDARQGAYGYTF.

The chain couples TRBV4-1 to TRBJ1-6, with 7 bases lining up with TRBD1. V was pared by 7 bases and J by 7 bases, with 10 bases of the junction left unmatched. Germline V gene data show CDR1 as MGHRA and CDR2 as YSYEKL. This CDR3 has 15 amino acids. CDR3 sequence (DNA): TGCGCCAGCACACCCCCGGGACAGACCAATTCACCCCTCCACTTT. It encodes CASTPPGQTNSPLHF.

The chain couples TRBV28 to TRBJ1-2; TRBD1 is a possible D gene (5 bases). Looked up from germline, CDR1 is MDHEN and CDR2 is SYDVKM. V lost 5 bases and J 6 bases, leaving 13 bases between the germline ends. This CDR3 has 13 residues. CDR3 residues: CASSGQGTHGYTF. The DNA of the CDR3 is TGTGCCAGCAGTGGGCAGGGTACCCATGGCTACACCTTC.

The rearrangement uses TRBV5-1 and TRBJ2-1; 10 bases agree with TRBD2. The V segment lost 2 bases and the J segment 10 bases; nucleotides outside the gene matches: 3. The CDR3 covers 13 residues. Germline assignment: CDR1 SGHRS and CDR2 YFSETQ. CDR3: CASSFLTSGEQFF. The CDR3 nucleotides read TGCGCCAGCAGCTTCTTGACTAGCGGGGAGCAGTTCTTC.

The chain has TRBV19 and TRBJ1-5; unclear D gene. This CDR3 is built from 14 residues. Germline V gene data show CDR1 as LNHDA and CDR2 as SQIVND (reference sequence). V lost 3 bases and J 0 bases, leaving 6 bases between the germline ends. The DNA for the CDR3 is TGTGCCAGTAGTATTGGCTATAGCAATCAGCCCCAGCATTTT. Protein sequence: CASSIGYSNQPQHF. Based on the CDR3 plus reference TRBV19 and TRBJ1-5, the full variable domain is DGGITQSPKYLFRKEGQNVTLSCEQNLNHDAMYWYRQDPGQGLRLIYYSQIVNDFQKGDIAEGYSVSREKKESFPLTVTSAQKNPTAFYLCASSIGYSNQPQHFGDGTRLSIL.

The V and J genes are TRBV19 and TRBJ2-1; D perhaps matches TRBD2 (6 bases). The germline V gene has CDR1 LNHDA and CDR2 SQIVND (reference sequence). V lost 3 bases and J 2 bases, leaving 14 bases between the germline ends. This CDR3 has 16 amino acids. Here the CDR3 DNA reads TGTGCCAGTAGTATGCGGGGTTCCCCTACCTACAATGAGCAGTTCTTC. Translation: CASSMRGSPTYNEQFF.

A few counts support this clonotype. In DNA form, the CDR3 reads TGCGCCAGCAGCCAAGGTCAGGGGAATTCCTACGAGCAGTACGTC. It encodes CASSQGQGNSYEQYV. The chain is built from TRBV4-1 and TRBJ2-7; a possible D gene is TRBD1 (6 bases). V gave up 1 base and J gave up 1 base, with 11 bases separating them. This CDR3 spans 15 amino acids. Germline V CDR1 and CDR2: MGHRA, YSYEKL.

This clonotype has just a few counts. The chain combines TRBV24-1 with TRBJ2-3; 9 nucleotides align to TRBD2. CDR1 is KGHDR, CDR2 SFDVKD, per germline. The CDR3 is made up of 16 amino acids. The ends lost 0 bases at V and 2 bases at J; junction bases unmatched: 2. The CDR3 bases are TGTGCCACCAGTGATTTGAGCGGGAGGAACACAGATACGCAGTATTTT. The encoded protein is CATSDLSGRNTDTQYF.

This clonotype turned up a few times. The chain joins TRBV5-1 to TRBJ2-7; D remains unclear. The germline CDR1 and CDR2 sequences are SGHRS and YFSETQ. Trimming removed 2 bases at V and 0 bases at J, with 9 bases between. This CDR3 is 14 amino acids long. CDR3 protein: CASSFSSDSYEQYV. The DNA of the CDR3 is TGCGCCAGCAGCTTCTCATCCGACTCCTACGAGCAGTACGTC.

This clonotype was detected ten times or more. The V and J genes are TRBV12-3 or TRBV12-4 and TRBJ2-2; either TRBD1 or TRBD2 may supply D (5 bases each). The CDR3 loop spans 14 amino acids. V was pared by 8 bases and J by 4 bases, with 14 bases between. The CDR3 nucleotides are TGTGCCAGCCGACCTGGGGGAAGCACCGGGGAGCTGTTTTTT. It translates to CASRPGGSTGELFF.

This clonotype was seen a few times. This chain links TRBV4-1 with TRBJ2-3; 9 bases are shared with TRBD2. The CDR3 totals 17 residues. V was clipped by 1 base and J by 0 bases; unmatched bases: 5. The germline V gene has CDR1 MGHRA and CDR2 YSYEKL. As DNA, the CDR3 is TGCGCCAGCAGCCAAGTAGGACTAGCGAAAAGCACAGATACGCAGTATTTT. Its translation: CASSQVGLAKSTDTQYF.

The chain recombines TRBV7-2 with TRBJ2-7, with TRBD2 matching over 9 bases. This CDR3 is 17 amino acids long. Per the germline V gene, CDR1 is SGHTA and CDR2 is FQGNSA. V shed 2 bases, J shed 0 bases, and the junction held 8 bases outside the gene matches. The CDR3 reads CASSLRTGLASSYEQYF. The CDR3 DNA sequence: TGTGCCAGCAGCTTACGAACTGGACTAGCGTCCTCCTACGAGCAGTACTTC. The whole variable domain, remainder taken from reference TRBV7-2 and TRBJ2-7, is GAGVSQSPSNKVTEKGKDVELRCDPISGHTALYWYRQSLGQGLEFLIYFQGNSAPDKSGLPSDRFSAERTGGSVSTLTIQRTQQEDSAVYLCASSLRTGLASSYEQYFGPGTRLTVT.

This clonotype was seen only a few times. The V gene is TRBV10-3, the J gene TRBJ2-1; possible D gene TRBD2, 5 bases. CDR3 length equals 15 residues. Germline CDR1 is ENHRY and CDR2 is SYGVKD. V was clipped by 7 bases and J by 8 bases, with 21 bases between them. CDR3: CAITPLGLGVDEQFF. The CDR3 coding sequence is TGTGCCATCACCCCGTTGGGGTTGGGAGTCGATGAGCAGTTCTTC.